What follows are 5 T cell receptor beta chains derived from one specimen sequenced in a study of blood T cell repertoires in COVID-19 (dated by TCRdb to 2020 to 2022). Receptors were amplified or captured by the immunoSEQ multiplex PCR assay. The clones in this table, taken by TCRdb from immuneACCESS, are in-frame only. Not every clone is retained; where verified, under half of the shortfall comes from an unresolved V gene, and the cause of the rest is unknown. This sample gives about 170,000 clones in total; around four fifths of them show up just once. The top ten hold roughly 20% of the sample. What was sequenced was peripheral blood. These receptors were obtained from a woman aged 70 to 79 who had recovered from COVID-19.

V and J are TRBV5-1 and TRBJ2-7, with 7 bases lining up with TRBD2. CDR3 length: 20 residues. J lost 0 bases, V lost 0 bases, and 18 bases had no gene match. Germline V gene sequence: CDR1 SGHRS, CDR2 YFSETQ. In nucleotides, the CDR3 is TGCGCCAGCAGCTTGGCCTCCGGGACTAAGGTTGTTCGTGGCTCCTACGAGCAGTACTTC. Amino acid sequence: CASSLASGTKVVRGSYEQYF.

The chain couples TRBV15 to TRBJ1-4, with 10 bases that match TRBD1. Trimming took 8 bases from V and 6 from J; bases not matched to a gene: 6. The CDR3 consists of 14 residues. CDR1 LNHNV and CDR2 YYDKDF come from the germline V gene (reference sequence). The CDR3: CATQSGTGDEKLFF. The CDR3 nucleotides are TGTGCCACCCAAAGCGGGACAGGGGATGAAAAACTGTTTTTT.

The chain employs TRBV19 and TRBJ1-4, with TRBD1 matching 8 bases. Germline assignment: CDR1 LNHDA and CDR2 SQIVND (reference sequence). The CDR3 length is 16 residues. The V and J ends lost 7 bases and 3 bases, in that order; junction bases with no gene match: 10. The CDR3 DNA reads TGTGCCAGTACCTTGACAGGGGCCATGGCTAATGAAAAACTGTTTTTT. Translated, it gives CASTLTGAMANEKLFF.

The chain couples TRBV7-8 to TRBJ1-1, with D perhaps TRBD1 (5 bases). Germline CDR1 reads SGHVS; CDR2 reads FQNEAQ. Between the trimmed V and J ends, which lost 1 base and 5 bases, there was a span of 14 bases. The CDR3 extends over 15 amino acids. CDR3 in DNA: TGTGCCAGCAGCTTAGGGGGTCGGGGGAGTACTGAAGCTTTCTTT. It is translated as CASSLGGRGSTEAFF.

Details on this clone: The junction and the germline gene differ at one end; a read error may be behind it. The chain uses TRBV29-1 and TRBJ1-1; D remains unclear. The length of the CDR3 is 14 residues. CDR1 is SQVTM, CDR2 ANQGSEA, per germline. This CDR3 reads CSVEETDMNTEAFF. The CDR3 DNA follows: TGCAGCGTGGAAGAGACCGACATGAACACTGAAGCTTTCTTT.